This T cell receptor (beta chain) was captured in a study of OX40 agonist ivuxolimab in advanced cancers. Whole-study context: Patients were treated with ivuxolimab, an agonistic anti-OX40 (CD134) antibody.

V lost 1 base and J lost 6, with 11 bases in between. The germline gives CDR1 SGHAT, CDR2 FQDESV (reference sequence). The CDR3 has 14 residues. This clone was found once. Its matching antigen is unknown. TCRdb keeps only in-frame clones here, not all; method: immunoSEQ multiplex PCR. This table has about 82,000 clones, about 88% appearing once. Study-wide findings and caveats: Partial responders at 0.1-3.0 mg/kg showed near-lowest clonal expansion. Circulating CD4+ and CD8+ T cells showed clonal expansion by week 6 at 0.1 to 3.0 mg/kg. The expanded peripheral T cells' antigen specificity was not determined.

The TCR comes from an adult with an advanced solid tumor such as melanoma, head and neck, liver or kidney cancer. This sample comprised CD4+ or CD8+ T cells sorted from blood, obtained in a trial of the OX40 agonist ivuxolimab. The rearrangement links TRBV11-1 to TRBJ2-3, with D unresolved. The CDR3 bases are TGTGCCAGCAGCTTAGATGGGTTTCTGGATACGCAGTATTTT. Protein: CASSLDGFLDTQYF.